This entry is about one T cell receptor (beta chain). Its antigen is unknown. Between the trimmed V and J ends, which lost 3 bases and 1 base, there was a span of 16 bases. Germline values: CDR1 SGHTA, CDR2 FQGNSA. The CDR3 consists of 17 residues. Unexposed donor CD4+ T cells date from about 2011-2019, before the COVID-19 pandemic. After roughly ten days of culture, CD4+ T cells were isolated. Testing used SARS-CoV-2 S/N and four cold-coronavirus spikes on unexposed-donor CD4+ T cells, cells permitting. These data are taken from a study of CD4 T cells in relation to SARS-CoV-2 and coronaviruses. Overall study: TCR beta CDR3s were sequenced after approximately ten-day antigen culture of PBMCs. No peptide or an HIV-1 Nef peptide pool served as negative control.

Here immunoSEQ multiplex PCR was the method, and the copy in TCRdb shows in-frame clones only, minus some. The sample yields more than 15,000 clones, approximately 78% seen once. This rearrangement joins TRBV7-2 to TRBJ1-3; D not certain. The sequence was obtained from a human donor in good health. Sequencing input: CD4+ T cells from PBMCs, cultured in vitro. CDR3 residues: CASSLAPGDYSGNTIYF. The CDR3, as DNA: TGTGCCAGCAGCTTGGCCCCGGGAGATTATTCTGGAAACACCATATATTTT.